This note documents a single T cell receptor (beta chain) sequence. Its antigen specificity is not known. Nothing much larger sits one base from this clone, and base qualities are not available. The data were obtained in a study of blood T cell repertoires in COVID-19 (TCRdb year 2020). Some background on the complete study: Samples from collaborators originated in the United States, Italy and Spain and spanned both the acute and convalescent phases of COVID-19. The repertoires were released in a freely available public database intended as a resource for research on the immune response to SARS-CoV-2. Nearly every sample came with metadata listing a de-identified subject ID, COVID-19 status, age in years and sex. Samples came from the ongoing ImmuneRACE study (first 160 participants) plus 1,254 subjects from 6 global collaborators. Where available, HLA class I and class II types were obtained from metadata supplied by the sample provider rather than from assay-based typing. The prospective study material was composed of cDNA or gDNA derived from T cells, B-cell-depleted T cells, or PBMCs. Subjects who had been exposed to COVID-19, were actively infected with it, or had recovered from it provided the deeply sampled blood TCRbeta repertoires that made up the dataset.

TCRbeta CDR3 regions were amplified from genomic DNA by means of the immunoSEQ Assay, a bias-controlled multiplex PCR. Regarding the original processing steps: Nucleated cell counts per sample were estimated from amplification of reference gene primers within the assay. To quantify the absolute abundance of each unique TCRbeta CDR3 rearrangement, sequence reads were collapsed and filtered. For each sample, productive Simpson clonality was calculated as the square root of Simpson's diversity index across productive rearrangements. TCRdb's version of the immuneACCESS table is confined to in-frame rearrangements and falls short of the full clone set. An unresolved V gene accounts for under half of the shortfall where checked; the remainder is of unknown origin. For V, J and clone size, that table is used; D and trimming come from the DNA. This sample gives roughly 310,000 clones in total; approximately 91% of them show up just once. 8% to 10% of the sample is taken by the ten largest.

Participants in the prospective study were enrolled through a virtual design, were aged 18 to 89 years, and lived in approximately 24 United States geographic areas. To assign participants to cohorts, the prospective study relied on clinical history that participants themselves reported in a screening survey and a study questionnaire. ImmuneRACE Cohort 3 recovered participants were defined by two consecutive negative NP/OP PCR tests, healthcare professional clearance, or symptom resolution. In the prospective study, mobile phlebotomists collected whole blood, serum and a nasopharyngeal or oropharyngeal swab from each participant. Prospective study participants could optionally give additional blood draws and questionnaires over a roughly two-month period. Prospective study blood samples were shipped either frozen or at room temperature before DNA extraction. The germline V gene supplies CDR1 SGHAT and CDR2 FQNNGV. V loses 1 base of germline sequence and J loses 5 bases, and the interval between the two ends is 14 bases. CDR3 length: 15 amino acids, cysteine to phenylalanine. Just CDR3 DNA is preserved here, 45 bases in frame from base 1.

The full study reports these points: The amount of clinical and demographic metadata varied by source and participant and was provided uncurated.

The sequence is built from TRBV11-2 and TRBJ1-1; TRBD1 is a possible D gene, resting on 6 matching bases. The specimen sequenced was PBMCs or T cells enriched from blood (not recorded which). The TCR originated in a woman aged 40 to 49 who had recovered from COVID-19. The CDR3 here reads CASSLVGGARTEAFF. The DNA sequence is given as TGTGCCAGCAGCTTAGTGGGGGGGGCGCGGACTGAAGCTTTCTTT.